This T cell receptor beta chain appears in the sequencing data of a study of human T cells and chemical hapten exposure. Note on this clonotype: Its specificity is unknown.

The sample's time point: patch test 3, about 24 weeks after DPC sensitization. Treatment specified: therapeutic diphenylcyclopropenone sensitization with weekly scalp DPC. The library labeled individual cDNA molecules by adding unique molecular identifiers to them. TCRdb itself ran the RACE reads through MiXCR, one entry per CDR3 protein. The sample gives roughly 200,000 distinct CDR3 sequences, 20% to 25% of which show up once; under 2.5% is in the top ten. Overall study findings and caveats: Expanded TCR sets contained significantly more large CDR3 similarity clusters than controls. No change in TCRs above 1 in 1000 frequency was produced by DPC sensitization.

Germline V CDR1 and CDR2: SEHNR, FQNEAQ (reference sequence). Trimming left V 7 bases short and J 2 bases short, with 18 bases between. This CDR3 is built from 15 residues. The specimen was whole blood, collected in connection with sensitization to the hapten diphenylcyclopropenone (DPC). This chain links TRBV7-9 with TRBJ2-7; TRBD1 might be the D (6 bases). The TCR originated in a woman between 35 and 50 years old with alopecia areata. Some clones in this sample may be carry-over from other donors' samples. CDR3 DNA: TGTGCCAGCACCCCGCCCGGACAGTGGGCCTACGAGCAGTACTTC. It is translated as CASTPPGQWAYEQYF.